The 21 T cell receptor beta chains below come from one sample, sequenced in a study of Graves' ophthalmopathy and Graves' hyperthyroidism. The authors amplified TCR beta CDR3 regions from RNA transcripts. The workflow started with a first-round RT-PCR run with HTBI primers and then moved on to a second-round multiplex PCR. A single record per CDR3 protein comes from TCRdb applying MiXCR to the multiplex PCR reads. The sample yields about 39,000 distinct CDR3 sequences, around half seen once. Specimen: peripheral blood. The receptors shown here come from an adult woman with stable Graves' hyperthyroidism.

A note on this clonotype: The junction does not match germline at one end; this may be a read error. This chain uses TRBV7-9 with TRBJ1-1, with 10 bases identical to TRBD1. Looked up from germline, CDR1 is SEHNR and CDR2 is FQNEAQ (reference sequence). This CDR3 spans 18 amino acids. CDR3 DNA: TGCGCCAGCAGCTTGGGCCTCCTAAGACAGGGGGCCCTGGGTGAAGCTTTCTTT. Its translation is CASSLGLLRQGALGEAFF.

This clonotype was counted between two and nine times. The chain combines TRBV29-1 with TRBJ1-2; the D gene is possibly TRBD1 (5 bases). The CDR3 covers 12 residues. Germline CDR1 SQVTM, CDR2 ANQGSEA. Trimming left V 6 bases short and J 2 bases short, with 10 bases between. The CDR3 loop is CSVVPGNYGYTF. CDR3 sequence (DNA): TGCAGCGTAGTCCCAGGGAACTATGGCTACACCTTC.

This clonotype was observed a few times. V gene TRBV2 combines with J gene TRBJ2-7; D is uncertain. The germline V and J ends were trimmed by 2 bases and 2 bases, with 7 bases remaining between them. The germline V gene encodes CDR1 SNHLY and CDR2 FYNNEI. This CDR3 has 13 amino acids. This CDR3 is CASSESEAYEQYF. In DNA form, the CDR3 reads TGTGCCAGCAGTGAATCAGAGGCCTACGAGCAGTACTTC.

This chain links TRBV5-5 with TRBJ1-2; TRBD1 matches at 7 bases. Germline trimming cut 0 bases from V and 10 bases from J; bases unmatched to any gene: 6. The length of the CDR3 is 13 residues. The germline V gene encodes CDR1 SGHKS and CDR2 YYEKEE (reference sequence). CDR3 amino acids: CASSLGQGLPYTF. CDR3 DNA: TGTGCCAGCAGCTTGGGACAGGGCTTACCCTACACCTTC.

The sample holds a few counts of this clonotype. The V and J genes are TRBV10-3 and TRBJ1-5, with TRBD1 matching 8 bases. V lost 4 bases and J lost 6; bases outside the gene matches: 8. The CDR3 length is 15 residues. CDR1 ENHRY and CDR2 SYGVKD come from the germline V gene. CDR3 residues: CAISVGRGRLQPQHF. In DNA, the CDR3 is TGTGCCATCAGTGTGGGCAGGGGGCGCCTTCAGCCCCAGCATTTT.

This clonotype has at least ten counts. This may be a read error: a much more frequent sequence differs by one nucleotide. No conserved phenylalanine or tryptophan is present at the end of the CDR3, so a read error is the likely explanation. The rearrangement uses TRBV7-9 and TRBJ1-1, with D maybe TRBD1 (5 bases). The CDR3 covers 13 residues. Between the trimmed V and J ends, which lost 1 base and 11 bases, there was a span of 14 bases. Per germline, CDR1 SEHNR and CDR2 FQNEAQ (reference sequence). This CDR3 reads CASSLVPAPGAFS. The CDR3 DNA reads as TGTGCCAGCAGCTTAGTTCCAGCCCCAGGGGCTTTCTCT.

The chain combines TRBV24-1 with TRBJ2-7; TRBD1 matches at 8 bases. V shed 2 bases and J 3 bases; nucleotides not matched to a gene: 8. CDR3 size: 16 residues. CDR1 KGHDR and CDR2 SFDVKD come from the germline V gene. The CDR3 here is CATSDSNRGKYYEQYF. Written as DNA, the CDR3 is TGTGCCACCAGTGATTCTAACAGGGGGAAGTACTACGAGCAGTACTTC.

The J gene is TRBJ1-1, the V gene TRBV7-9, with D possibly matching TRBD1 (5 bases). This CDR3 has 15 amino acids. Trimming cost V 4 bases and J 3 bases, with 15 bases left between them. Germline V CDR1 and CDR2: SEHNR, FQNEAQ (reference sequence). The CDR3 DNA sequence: TGTGCCAGCAGCTCGAGGTCAGGGTCGGACACTGAAGCTTTCTTT. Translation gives CASSSRSGSDTEAFF.

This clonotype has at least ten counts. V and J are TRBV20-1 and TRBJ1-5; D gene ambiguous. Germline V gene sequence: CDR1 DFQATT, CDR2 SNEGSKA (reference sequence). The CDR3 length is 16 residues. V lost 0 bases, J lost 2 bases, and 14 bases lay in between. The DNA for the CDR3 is TGCAGTGCTAGAGATCGGGGAGCGATTCGCAATCAGCCCCAGCATTTT. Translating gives CSARDRGAIRNQPQHF.

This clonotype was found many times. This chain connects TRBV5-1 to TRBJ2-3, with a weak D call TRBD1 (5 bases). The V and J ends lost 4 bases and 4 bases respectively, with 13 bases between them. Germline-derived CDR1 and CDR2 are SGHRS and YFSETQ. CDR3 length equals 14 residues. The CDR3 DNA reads TGCGCCAGCAGCCAAAGGGGCTCGGCAGATACGCAGTATTTT. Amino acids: CASSQRGSADTQYF.

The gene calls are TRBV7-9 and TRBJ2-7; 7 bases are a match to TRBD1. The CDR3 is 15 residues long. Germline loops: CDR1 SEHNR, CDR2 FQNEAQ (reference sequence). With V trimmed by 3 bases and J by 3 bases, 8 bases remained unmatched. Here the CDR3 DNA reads TGTGCCAGCAGCTTGGACAGGCCGGCCCTCTACGAGCAGTACTTC. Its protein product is CASSLDRPALYEQYF. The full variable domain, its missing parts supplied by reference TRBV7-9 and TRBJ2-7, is DTGVSQNPRHKITKRGQNVTFRCDPISEHNRLYWYRQTLGQGPEFLTYFQNEAQLEKSRLLSDRFSAERPKGSFSTLEIQRTEQGDSAMYLCASSLDRPALYEQYFGPGTRLTVT.

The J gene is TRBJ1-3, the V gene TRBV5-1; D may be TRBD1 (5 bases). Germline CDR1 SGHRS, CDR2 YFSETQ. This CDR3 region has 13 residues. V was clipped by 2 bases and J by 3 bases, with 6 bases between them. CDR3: CASSLGVGNTIYF. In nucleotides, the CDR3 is TGCGCCAGCAGCTTAGGGGTTGGAAACACCATATATTTT.

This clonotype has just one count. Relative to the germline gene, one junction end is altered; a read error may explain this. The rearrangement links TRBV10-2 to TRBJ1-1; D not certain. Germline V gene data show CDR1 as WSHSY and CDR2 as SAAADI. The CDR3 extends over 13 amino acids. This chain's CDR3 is CASRQTLSTEALF. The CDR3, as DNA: TGCGCCAGCAGACAGACCCTGAGCACTGAAGCTCTCTTT.

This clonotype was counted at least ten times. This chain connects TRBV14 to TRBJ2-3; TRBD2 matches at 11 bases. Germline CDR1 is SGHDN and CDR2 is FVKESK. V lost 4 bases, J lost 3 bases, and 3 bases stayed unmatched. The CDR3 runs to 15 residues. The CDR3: CASSPLAGVTDTQYF. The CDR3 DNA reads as TGTGCCAGCAGCCCACTAGCGGGAGTGACAGATACGCAGTATTTT. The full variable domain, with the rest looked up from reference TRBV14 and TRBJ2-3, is EAGVTQFPSHSVIEKGQTVTLRCDPISGHDNLYWYRRVMGKEIKFLLHFVKESKQDESGMPNNRFLAERTGGTYSTLKVQPAELEDSGVYFCASSPLAGVTDTQYFGPGTRLTVL.

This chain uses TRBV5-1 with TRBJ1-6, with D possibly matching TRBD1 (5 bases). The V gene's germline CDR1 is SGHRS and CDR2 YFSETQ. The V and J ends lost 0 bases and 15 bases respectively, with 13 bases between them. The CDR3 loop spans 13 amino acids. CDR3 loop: CASSLDWGSVLHF. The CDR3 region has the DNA TGCGCCAGCAGCTTGGATTGGGGGAGTGTCCTCCACTTT. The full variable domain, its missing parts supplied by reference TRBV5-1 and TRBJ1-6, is KAGVTQTPRYLIKTRGQQVTLSCSPISGHRSVSWYQQTPGQGLQFLFEYFSETQRNKGNFPGRFSGRQFSNSRSEMNVSTLELGDSALYLCASSLDWGSVLHFGNGTRLTVT.

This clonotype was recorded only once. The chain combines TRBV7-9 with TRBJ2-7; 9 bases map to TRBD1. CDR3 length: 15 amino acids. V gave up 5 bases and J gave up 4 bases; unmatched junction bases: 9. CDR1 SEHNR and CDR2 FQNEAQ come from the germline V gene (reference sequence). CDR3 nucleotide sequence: TGTGCCAGCAGCCCGTGGACAGGGGCCGGGTACGAGCAGTACTTC. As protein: CASSPWTGAGYEQYF.

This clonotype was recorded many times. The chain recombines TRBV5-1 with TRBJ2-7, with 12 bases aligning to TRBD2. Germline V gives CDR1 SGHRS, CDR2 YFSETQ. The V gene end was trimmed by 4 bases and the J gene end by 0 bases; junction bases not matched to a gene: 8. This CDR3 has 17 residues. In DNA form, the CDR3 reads TGCGCCAGCAGCCTATATCCGACTAGCGGGAGCTCCTACGAGCAGTACTTC. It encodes CASSLYPTSGSSYEQYF.

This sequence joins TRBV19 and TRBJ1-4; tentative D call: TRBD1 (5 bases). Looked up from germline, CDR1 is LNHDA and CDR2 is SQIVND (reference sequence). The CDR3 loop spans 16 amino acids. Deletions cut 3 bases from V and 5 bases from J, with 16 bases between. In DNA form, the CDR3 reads TGTGCCAGTAGTATGTCTGCGGGACGGCTCAATGAAAAACTGTTTTTT. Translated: CASSMSAGRLNEKLFF.

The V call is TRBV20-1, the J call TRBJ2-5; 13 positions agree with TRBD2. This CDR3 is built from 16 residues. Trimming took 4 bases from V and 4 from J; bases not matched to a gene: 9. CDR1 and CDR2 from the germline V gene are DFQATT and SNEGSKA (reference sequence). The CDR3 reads CSAKSRTSGSGETQYF. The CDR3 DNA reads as TGCAGTGCTAAGTCGCGGACTAGCGGGAGTGGAGAGACCCAGTACTTC.

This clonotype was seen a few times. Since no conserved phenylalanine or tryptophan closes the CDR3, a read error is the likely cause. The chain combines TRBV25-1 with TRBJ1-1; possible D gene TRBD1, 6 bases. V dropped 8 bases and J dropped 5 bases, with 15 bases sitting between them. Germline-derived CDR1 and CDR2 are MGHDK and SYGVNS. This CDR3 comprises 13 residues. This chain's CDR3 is CASGTGFLTEAFS. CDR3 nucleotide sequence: TGTGCCAGCGGTACAGGGTTCTTAACTGAAGCTTTCTCT.

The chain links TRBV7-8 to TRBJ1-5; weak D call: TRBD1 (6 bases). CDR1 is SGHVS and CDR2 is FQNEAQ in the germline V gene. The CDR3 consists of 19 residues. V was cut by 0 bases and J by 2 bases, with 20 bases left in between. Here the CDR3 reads CASSLAWGRQGLCNQPQHF. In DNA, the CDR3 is TGTGCCAGCAGCTTAGCGTGGGGGAGGCAGGGGCTTTGCAATCAGCCCCAGCATTTT.